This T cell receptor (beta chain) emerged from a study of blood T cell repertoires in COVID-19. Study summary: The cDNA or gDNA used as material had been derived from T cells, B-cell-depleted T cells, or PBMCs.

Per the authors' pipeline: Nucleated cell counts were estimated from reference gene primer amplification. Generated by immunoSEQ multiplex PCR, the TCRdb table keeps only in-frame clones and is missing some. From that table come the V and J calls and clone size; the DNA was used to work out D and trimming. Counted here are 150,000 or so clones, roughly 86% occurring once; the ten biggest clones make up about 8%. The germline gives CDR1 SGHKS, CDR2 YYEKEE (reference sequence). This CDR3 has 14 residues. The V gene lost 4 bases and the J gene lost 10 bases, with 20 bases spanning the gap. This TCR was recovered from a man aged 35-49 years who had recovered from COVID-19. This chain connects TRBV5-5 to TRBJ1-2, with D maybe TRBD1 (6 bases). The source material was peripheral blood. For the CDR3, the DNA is TGTGCCAGCAGCCAAGGACAGTCTACCTTTGTCTACACCTTC. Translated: CASSQGQSTFVYTF.